The present TCR beta chain was sequenced within a study of tumor-infiltrating lymphocytes in primary liver carcinoma. Looking at the study overall: Ranging in age from 30 to 69 years, the patients were men and women. Among the tumors, stages were T1-T3 N0M0 and sizes about 4 to 10 cm. Each of the samples returned roughly 3.65 to 7.5 million productive TCRbeta reads (a yield similar across tissue types).

The CDR3 spans 14 residues. In germline, CDR1 is MNHNY, CDR2 SVGAGI (reference sequence). V lost 2 bases, J lost 4 bases, and 10 bases lay in between. This clonotype was observed many times. TCR beta cDNA came from about 450 ng total RNA, primed with a constant-region primer. What produced the TCR beta libraries was three nested multiplex PCR rounds using slightly modified ARM-PCR. Use of TRBV1-TRBV30 forward primers with a C-beta reverse primer characterized the first two PCR rounds, which lasted roughly 11 cycles each. Each CDR3 protein gets one entry after TCRdb re-called the multiplex PCR reads with MiXCR. The sample lists some 95,000 distinct CDR3 sequences; 68% were seen once. Extraction of RNA together with DNA used about 17-31 mg of unsorted bulk tissue. Patients in the cohort were treatment-naive and living with chronic HBV infection.

The TCR sequence derives from a man aged 40-50 years with primary liver carcinoma and hepatitis B virus infection. This rearrangement joins TRBV6-6 to TRBJ2-3, with a tentative D call TRBD1 (6 bases). Source material: tumor-adjacent normal liver tissue. The CDR3 DNA reads as TGTGCCAGCAGTTACCAGAGGGGGTCAGATACGCAGTATTTT. It encodes CASSYQRGSDTQYF.